These T cell receptor beta chains were read from a single sample in a study of T cell repertoires in cytomegalovirus infection. TCRdb independently ran MiXCR on the reads; one entry per CDR3 protein. The sample carries more than 400,000 distinct CDR3 sequences, roughly 29% recorded once. Sample: PBMCs. The origin of the receptors is a human donor in good health (CMV status not recorded). Some clones in this sample may be carry-over from other donors' samples. Each CDR3 is given with its conserved first and last residue. Each record gives: clone size, CDR3 length, V gene, J gene, D gene, CDR3 DNA, CDR3 protein. D genes are given only for firm matches. Rows may omit the clone size; those that give it use once, few, many or a size class.

abundance: -; len: 14; v_gene: TRBV6-5; j_gene: TRBJ2-1; d_gene: -; CDR3nt: TGTGCCAGCAGTTACTCAGGTGGATACAATGAGCAGTTCTTC; CDR3aa: CASSYSGGYNEQFF
abundance: many; len: 17; v_gene: TRBV7-8; j_gene: TRBJ2-2; d_gene: TRBD2; CDR3nt: TGTGCCAGCAGCGAAAGAACTAGCGGGAGAGGCACCGGGGAGCTGTTTTTT; CDR3aa: CASSERTSGRGTGELFF
abundance: many; len: 12; v_gene: TRBV7-2; j_gene: TRBJ2-4; d_gene: TRBD2; CDR3nt: TGTGCCAGCAGCCCCGGGGGGGGCATTCAGTACTTC; CDR3aa: CASSPGGGIQYF
abundance: -; len: 13; v_gene: TRBV19; j_gene: TRBJ2-1; d_gene: -; CDR3nt: TGTGCCAGTAGTATATTTCTAGCGATAGAGCAGTTCTTC; CDR3aa: CASSIFLAIEQFF
abundance: -; len: 14; v_gene: TRBV4-2; j_gene: TRBJ2-7; d_gene: TRBD2; CDR3nt: TGTGCCAGCAGCCAAGACGGACTAGCGGACGAGCAGTACTTC; CDR3aa: CASSQDGLADEQYF
abundance: many; len: 13; v_gene: TRBV7-9; j_gene: TRBJ1-2; d_gene: -; CDR3nt: TGTGCCAGCAGCTTAGGTTCCCACTATGGCTACACCTTC; CDR3aa: CASSLGSHYGYTF
abundance: few; len: 17; v_gene: TRBV7-2; j_gene: TRBJ2-3; d_gene: -; CDR3nt: TGTGCCAGCAGCGCTCTTGCGGGACTCCCGGTTGCAGATACGCAGTATTTT; CDR3aa: CASSALAGLPVADTQYF
abundance: -; len: 15; v_gene: TRBV6-5; j_gene: TRBJ2-7; d_gene: -; CDR3nt: TGTGCCAGCAGTTACAGCCTAGCGCTTCCCTACGAGCAGTACTTC; CDR3aa: CASSYSLALPYEQYF
abundance: -; len: 13; v_gene: TRBV20-1; j_gene: TRBJ2-1; d_gene: TRBD2; CDR3nt: TGCAGTGCTAAAGGCGGGAGCTACAATGAGCAGTTCTTC; CDR3aa: CSAKGGSYNEQFF
abundance: -; len: 17; v_gene: TRBV20-1; j_gene: TRBJ2-3; d_gene: TRBD2; CDR3nt: TGCAGTGCCGAGGGACTAGCGGGGTATGCTAGCACAGATACGCAGTATTTT; CDR3aa: CSAEGLAGYASTDTQYF
abundance: -; len: 15; v_gene: TRBV7-2; j_gene: TRBJ2-1; d_gene: TRBD2; CDR3nt: TGTGCCAGCAGCTATGAGGCGGGAGCTTTGAATGAGCAGTTCTTC; CDR3aa: CASSYEAGALNEQFF
abundance: few; len: 15; v_gene: TRBV27; j_gene: TRBJ1-6; d_gene: -; CDR3nt: TGTGCCAGCAGTTTCTGGGGGAGCCTGGATTCACCCCTCCACTTT; CDR3aa: CASSFWGSLDSPLHF
abundance: -; len: 12; v_gene: TRBV19; j_gene: TRBJ2-5; d_gene: -; CDR3nt: TGTGCCAGTAGTGCGGCACGAGAGACCCAGTACTTC; CDR3aa: CASSAARETQYF
abundance: few; len: 14; v_gene: TRBV12-3/TRBV12-4; j_gene: TRBJ1-2; d_gene: -; CDR3nt: TGTGCCAGCAGGGCCGGGACTTTAAACTATGGCTACACCTTC; CDR3aa: CASRAGTLNYGYTF
abundance: -; len: 15; v_gene: TRBV6-2/TRBV6-3; j_gene: TRBJ1-4; d_gene: -; CDR3nt: TGTGCCAGCAGTTCCTGGACAGCGGACTATGAAAAACTGTTTTTT; CDR3aa: CASSSWTADYEKLFF
abundance: few; len: 12; v_gene: TRBV5-1; j_gene: TRBJ1-1; d_gene: TRBD1; CDR3nt: TGCGCCAGCAGTAAGGGACAGACTGAAGCTTTCTTT; CDR3aa: CASSKGQTEAFF
abundance: few; len: 12; v_gene: TRBV6-2/TRBV6-3; j_gene: TRBJ2-1; d_gene: TRBD2; CDR3nt: TGTGCCAGCAGCCGAGCGGGAAAAGAGCAGTTCTTC; CDR3aa: CASSRAGKEQFF
abundance: few; len: 16; v_gene: TRBV7-3; j_gene: TRBJ1-2; d_gene: TRBD1; CDR3nt: TGTGCCAGCAGCTTACCCGACAGGGGTCGGCACTATGGCTACACCTTC; CDR3aa: CASSLPDRGRHYGYTF
abundance: -; len: 13; v_gene: TRBV5-1; j_gene: TRBJ2-7; d_gene: -; CDR3nt: TGCGCCAGCATGGCATCCCAGGGGTTGGAGCAGTACTTC; CDR3aa: CASMASQGLEQYF
abundance: few; len: 15; v_gene: TRBV27; j_gene: TRBJ1-2; d_gene: -; CDR3nt: TGTGCCAGCAGTTTATGGGGGTCAGGGAGCTATGGCTACACCTTC; CDR3aa: CASSLWGSGSYGYTF